The 23 T cell receptor beta chains below come from one sample, sequenced in a study of human T cells and chemical hapten exposure. Extraction of total RNA was performed on unfractionated whole blood. Each CDR3 protein is one row after TCRdb ran MiXCR on the 5' RACE reads. This table holds some 150,000 distinct CDR3 sequences, about 4% found once. The receptor source for this set is a female donor in good health.

J is TRBJ2-1 and V is TRBV12-3 or TRBV12-4; TRBD1 aligns across 10 bases. The CDR3 sequence is 15 residues long. The V and J ends lost 6 bases and 8 bases, in that order; junction bases with no gene match: 10. CDR3: CASSPRQGARDEQFF. The CDR3 DNA reads TGTGCCAGCAGCCCTAGACAGGGGGCTCGCGATGAGCAGTTCTTC.

This clonotype showed up many times. This chain connects TRBV6-1 to TRBJ1-6; possible D gene TRBD1, 6 bases. The V end lost 3 bases, the J end lost 5 bases, and 11 bases lay between the germline ends. The CDR3 sequence is 15 residues long. Germline V gives CDR1 MNHNS, CDR2 SASEGT. The DNA for the CDR3 is TGTGCCAGCAGTGAGGAAGGGGGGGATAATTCACCCCTCCACTTT. This encodes CASSEEGGDNSPLHF.

This clonotype was recorded many times. The chain is built from TRBV4-3 and TRBJ1-5; possible D gene TRBD1, 5 bases. Per germline, CDR1 LGHNA and CDR2 YSLEER. This CDR3 has 15 residues. V lost 0 bases to trimming and J lost 3 bases, with 9 bases between them. CDR3 sequence reads: CASSQDRGTNQPQHF. The DNA of the CDR3 is TGCGCCAGCAGCCAAGATCGGGGCACCAATCAGCCCCAGCATTTT.

Concerning this clonotype itself: This sequence may be a read error, since a much larger clone differs from it by one base. The J gene is TRBJ2-3, the V gene TRBV11-2, with 7 bases fitting TRBD2. Losses at the gene ends were 8 bases for V and 4 bases for J; bases not matched to a gene: 6. Per the germline V gene, CDR1 is SGHAT and CDR2 is FQNNGV. The CDR3 totals 13 residues. CDR3 in DNA: TGTGCCAGCTACCGCGGACTAGCAGATACGCAGTATTTT. This gives the protein CASYRGLADTQYF.

V and J are TRBV19 and TRBJ2-4; D might be TRBD1 or TRBD2, each matching 5 bases. Germline lookup yields CDR1 LNHDA and CDR2 SQIVND (reference sequence). This CDR3 has 14 amino acids. The germline V and J ends were trimmed by 6 bases and 6 bases, with 15 bases remaining between them. Here the CDR3 DNA reads TGTGCCAGTAGCCGGTGGGGGACCCTAAACATTCAGTACTTC. Its translation is CASSRWGTLNIQYF.

The sample holds many counts of this clonotype. The chain employs TRBV2 and TRBJ2-3; D is perhaps TRBD2 (5 bases). With 5 bases removed from V and 4 bases from J, the gap between germline ends came to 10 bases. This CDR3 is built from 13 residues. Germline loops: CDR1 SNHLY, CDR2 FYNNEI. For the CDR3, the DNA is TGTGCCAGCAGTCGAGGGCGCGCAGATACGCAGTATTTT. It codes for CASSRGRADTQYF.

On this clonotype: A clone one base away is much larger, so this may be a read error. J is TRBJ1-6 and V is TRBV7-9; D remains ambiguous. Germline V gene lookup returns CDR1 SEHNR and CDR2 FQNEAQ (reference sequence). Deletions cut 0 bases from V and 9 bases from J, with 24 bases between. The CDR3 is 19 amino acids. CDR3 in DNA: TGTGCCAGCAGCTTAGCGCCCCTCAGGCCGAGCGGTTGTTCTTCACCCCTCCACTTT. It yields the protein CASSLAPLRPSGCSSPLHF.

This clonotype came up many times. The chain joins TRBV6-2 or TRBV6-3 to TRBJ2-5; D assignment may be TRBD1 or TRBD2 (6 bases each). Germline CDR1 reads MNHEY; CDR2 reads SVGEGT. This CDR3 has 17 amino acids. Trimming removed 2 bases from V and 0 bases from J, with 16 bases in between. The CDR3, as DNA: TGTGCCAGCAGTTACGCCCAACCCGGGGGCTACCAAGAGACCCAGTACTTC. Its protein product is CASSYAQPGGYQETQYF.

This clonotype appeared many times. This chain joins TRBV12-3 or TRBV12-4 and TRBJ2-1; 8 nucleotides match TRBD1. V dropped 6 bases and J dropped 7; count of bases not matched to a gene: 5. The CDR3 is 13 residues long. The DNA of the CDR3 is TGTGCCAGCAGGGGGAACAGGGGGAATGAGCAGTTCTTC. It specifies CASRGNRGNEQFF.

This clonotype was observed many times. The V call is TRBV28, the J call TRBJ1-6; D is undetermined. From germline, CDR1 is MDHEN and CDR2 SYDVKM. The CDR3 extends over 14 amino acids. The ends were cut back, 3 bases at V and 7 bases at J, with 10 bases in the middle. CDR3 DNA: TGTGCCAGCAGTTTCGGAGGACCAAATTCACCCCTCCACTTT. Protein sequence: CASSFGGPNSPLHF.

This clonotype has ten or more counts. The chain has TRBV4-2 and TRBJ1-1; D remains ambiguous. From germline, CDR1 is LGHNA and CDR2 YNFKEQ. Trimming pared 4 bases from V and 6 bases from J, leaving 9 bases between. The CDR3 spans 12 residues. This chain's CDR3 is CASSPSRAEAFF. Written as DNA, the CDR3 is TGTGCCAGCAGCCCCTCCCGGGCTGAAGCTTTCTTT.

This clonotype was counted between two and nine times. Being one base from a much bigger clone, this may be a read error. Here the CDR3 DNA reads TGTGCCAGCAGTTCATTAGCGAGCCATCAGCCCCAGCATTTT. Protein product: CASSSLASHQPQHF. This chain joins TRBV6-2 or TRBV6-3 and TRBJ1-5; unclear D gene. Deletions cut 4 bases from V and 5 bases from J, with 12 bases between. Per the germline V gene, CDR1 is MNHEY and CDR2 is SVGEGT. This CDR3 contains 14 residues.

The J gene is TRBJ1-2, the V gene TRBV4-3; TRBD1 is a possible D gene (6 bases). V shed 0 bases and J shed 7 bases, with 15 bases lying between them. Looked up from germline, CDR1 is LGHNA and CDR2 is YSLEER. The CDR3 covers 15 residues. CDR3 in amino acids: CASSQDIYRVCGYTF. The CDR3 DNA reads TGCGCCAGCAGCCAAGATATATACAGGGTTTGTGGCTACACCTTC.

This clonotype was found many times. The chain joins TRBV6-2 or TRBV6-3 to TRBJ2-3; 13 positions match TRBD2. J was trimmed by 5 bases and V by 5 bases; bases with no gene match: 7. Germline CDR1 is MNHEY and CDR2 is SVGEGT. The length of the CDR3 is 16 residues. The CDR3 reads CASSTRTSGGGDTQYF. CDR3 DNA sequence: TGTGCCAGCAGTACCCGGACTAGCGGGGGTGGAGATACGCAGTATTTT.

This clonotype was seen at least ten times. The V gene is TRBV7-2, the J gene TRBJ1-2, with 8 bases aligning to TRBD1. Per the germline V gene, CDR1 is SGHTA and CDR2 is FQGNSA. V was pared by 5 bases and J by 3 bases, with 5 bases of the junction left unmatched. This CDR3 spans 14 amino acids. In DNA form, the CDR3 reads TGTGCCAGCAGCCAGTGGACAGGGCACTATGGCTACACCTTC. This encodes CASSQWTGHYGYTF.

This clonotype was observed many times. This chain connects TRBV12-3 or TRBV12-4 to TRBJ1-1; TRBD1 is a possible D gene (5 bases). Trimming pared 2 bases from V and 2 bases from J, leaving 12 bases between. The CDR3 is made up of 15 amino acids. CDR3 bases: TGTGCCAGCAGTTTACTGTCGGGACGTAACACTGAAGCTTTCTTT. This encodes CASSLLSGRNTEAFF.

This clonotype was recorded many times. The chain has TRBV15 and TRBJ2-1, with D unclear. This CDR3 region has 15 residues. V gave up 0 bases and J gave up 1 base, with 7 bases separating them. Germline-derived CDR1 and CDR2 are LNHNV and YYDKDF (reference sequence). The CDR3 DNA is TGTGCCACCAGCAGAGATCTGGGTTCCTACAATGAGCAGTTCTTC. Translated: CATSRDLGSYNEQFF.

In this sample, this clonotype turned up many times. A read error may produce the germline difference seen at one junction end. The chain is built from TRBV5-1 and TRBJ1-1, with 7 nucleotides matching TRBD1. The CDR3 consists of 14 residues. Germline loops: CDR1 SGHRS, CDR2 YFSETQ. Written as DNA, the CDR3 is TGTGCCAGCTCACTGGACAGGATGAACACTGAAGCTTTCTTT. Translating it yields CASSLDRMNTEAFF.

This clonotype has a count of ten or more. This sequence joins TRBV2 and TRBJ2-1; 7 bases align to TRBD1. The germline CDR1 and CDR2 sequences are SNHLY and FYNNEI. CDR3 size: 13 residues. J gave up 0 bases and V 10 bases, and 3 bases lay outside the gene matches. The CDR3 coding sequence is TGTGCCACCGGGACAGACTCCTACAATGAGCAGTTCTTC. Encoded protein: CATGTDSYNEQFF. Variable domain in full (rest from reference TRBV2 and TRBJ2-1): EPEVTQTPSHQVTQMGQEVILRCVPISNHLYFYWYRQILGQKVEFLVSFYNNEISEKSEIFDDQFSVERPDGSNFTLKIRSTKLEDSAMYFCATGTDSYNEQFFGPGTRLTVL.

Remarks on this clonotype: This could be a read error, since a much larger clone is one nucleotide away. The chain combines TRBV7-2 with TRBJ1-1; weak D call: TRBD1 (6 bases). The CDR3 loop spans 15 amino acids. In germline, CDR1 is SGHTA, CDR2 FQGNSA. With 2 bases removed from V and 3 bases from J, the gap between germline ends came to 13 bases. CDR3 DNA sequence: TGTGCCAGCAGCTTACTTACAGGGTTGGACACTGAAGCTTTCTTT. This codes for CASSLLTGLDTEAFF.

This clonotype appeared many times. The chain combines TRBV20-1 with TRBJ1-3; unclear D gene. Germline assignment: CDR1 DFQATT and CDR2 SNEGSKA (reference sequence). Trimming took off 3 bases at V and 0 bases at J, with 9 bases between the two ends. The CDR3 has 14 amino acids. CDR3 nucleotides: TGCAGTGCTAGGAAGCCGGACTCTGGAAACACCATATATTTT. As protein: CSARKPDSGNTIYF.

This clonotype was counted between two and nine times. This chain connects TRBV14 to TRBJ2-5; no reliable D call. V was pared by 4 bases and J by 5 bases, with 20 bases between. The CDR3 runs to 16 residues. Germline V gene sequence: CDR1 SGHDN, CDR2 FVKESK. DNA of the CDR3: TGTGCCAGCAGCCTTTTGAAGGCCAGACCGGCGGAGACCCAGTACTTC. Encoded protein: CASSLLKARPAETQYF.

This clonotype was seen ten or more times. V gene TRBV5-4 combines with J gene TRBJ2-3; tentative D call: TRBD2 (5 bases). This CDR3 is 15 amino acids long. V dropped 4 bases and J dropped 2 bases, with 14 bases sitting between them. The germline V gene encodes CDR1 SGHNT and CDR2 YYREEE (reference sequence). The CDR3 coding sequence is TGTGCCAGCAGCCCTTCTATCGGGGTCACAGATACGCAGTATTTT. This sequence encodes CASSPSIGVTDTQYF.